The sequence of this T cell receptor (beta chain) was determined in a study of glioma-infiltrating T cells. The study's findings and limits: Signature shared blood CDR3 motifs were enriched in low-divergence and depleted in high-divergence patients.

Comments on this clonotype: Its antigen is unknown. A read error is possible here, since a much larger clone lies one base away.

This CDR3 spans 13 amino acids. Using RNA template, CDR3s of TCR alpha and beta were amplified with iRepertoire arm-PCR. One entry per CDR3 protein results from TCRdb running MiXCR on the multiplex PCR reads. The repertoire holds around 390,000 distinct CDR3 sequences, roughly two fifths seen once, with around 11% in the top ten. The sequenced sample was glioma tissue, nonneoplastic brain tissue, or PBMCs (not recorded which). The TCR was taken from a human donor with low-grade glioma or glioblastoma, undergoing nonglioma brain surgery, or in good health (not recorded which). The chain uses TRBV12-3 or TRBV12-4 and TRBJ2-7, with D hard to call. The J call may not be correct, given that the DNA end is closer to TRBJ2-5. The CDR3 sequence: CASSFRLQETQYF. In DNA, the CDR3 is TGTGCCAGCAGTTTTCGGCTCCAAGAGACCCAGTACTTC.